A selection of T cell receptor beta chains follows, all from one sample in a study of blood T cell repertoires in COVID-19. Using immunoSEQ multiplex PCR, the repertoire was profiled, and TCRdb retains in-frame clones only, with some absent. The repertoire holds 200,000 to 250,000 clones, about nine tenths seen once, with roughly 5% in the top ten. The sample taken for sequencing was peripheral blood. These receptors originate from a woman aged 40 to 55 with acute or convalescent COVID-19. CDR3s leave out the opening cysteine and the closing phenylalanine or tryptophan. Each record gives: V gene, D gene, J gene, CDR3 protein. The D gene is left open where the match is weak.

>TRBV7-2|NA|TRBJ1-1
ASSSQVNTEAF
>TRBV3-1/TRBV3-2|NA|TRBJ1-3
ASSQEGGNTIY
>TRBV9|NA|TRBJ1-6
ASSAVGRSNSPLH
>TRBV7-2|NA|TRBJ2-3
ASSLQAASTDTQY
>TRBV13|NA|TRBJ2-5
ASRTLTGGGETQY
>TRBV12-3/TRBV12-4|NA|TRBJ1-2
ASSFDRIGGYT
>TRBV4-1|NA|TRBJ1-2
ASSQRDGAVGSYGYT
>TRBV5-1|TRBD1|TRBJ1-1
ASSFGRQGNTEAF
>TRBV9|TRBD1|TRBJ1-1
ASSVEGRGVTEAF
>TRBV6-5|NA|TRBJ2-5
ASSRKTRYQETQY
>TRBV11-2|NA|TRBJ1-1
ASSPQTGEAF
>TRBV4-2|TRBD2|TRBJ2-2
ASSQSTAGGRTGELF
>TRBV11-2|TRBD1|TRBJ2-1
ASSLDGTASYNEQF
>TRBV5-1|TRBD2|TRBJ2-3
ATGAASGTDTQY
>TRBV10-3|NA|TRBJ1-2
AISDSGGRAYGYT